These 32 T cell receptor beta chains were sequenced from one sample in a study of T cell responses to AZD1222 COVID-19 vaccine. This table comes from immunoSEQ multiplex PCR, and its TCRdb copy is limited to in-frame clones, with some not included. This repertoire shows approximately 180,000 clones, about nine tenths found once; its top ten account for approximately 2.9%. The specimen comprised peripheral blood, sampled on day 0 of AZD1222 vaccination. Source of these receptors: an adult in good health.

This clone was observed once. J is TRBJ2-1 and V is TRBV18, with 9 nucleotides matching TRBD2. This CDR3 region has 16 residues. Trimming cost V 2 bases and J 5 bases; bases outside gene matches: 7. Germline values: CDR1 KGHSH, CDR2 LQKENI. The CDR3 spells CASSPSRGGRHNEQFF. For the CDR3, the DNA is TGTGCCAGCTCACCATCGCGGGGGGGGAGGCACAATGAGCAGTTCTTC.

This clone was recorded a few times. This CDR3 reads CASSVVGGDEQYF. CDR3 bases: TGTGCCAGCAGCGTAGTAGGGGGGGACGAGCAGTACTTC. This chain connects TRBV9 to TRBJ2-7, with TRBD2 as a possible D gene (7 bases). This CDR3 spans 13 amino acids. Germline CDR1 SGDLS, CDR2 YYNGEE. Trimming removed 0 bases at V and 5 bases at J, with 9 bases between. Full variable domain (rest looked up from reference TRBV9 and TRBJ2-7): DSGVTQTPKHLITATGQRVTLRCSPRSGDLSVYWYQQSLDQGLQFLIQYYNGEERAKGNILERFSAQQFPDLHSELNLSSLELGDSALYFCASSVVGGDEQYFGPGTRLTVT.

A single count supports this clone. The chain links TRBV18 to TRBJ2-5; 8 bases are shared with TRBD1. Germline loops: CDR1 KGHSH, CDR2 LQKENI. CDR3 length: 16 amino acids. Germline trimming cut 5 bases from V and 1 base from J; bases unmatched to any gene: 9. This CDR3 reads CASSRQGQVFQETQYF. Written as DNA, the CDR3 is TGTGCCAGCTCAAGACAGGGACAGGTCTTCCAAGAGACCCAGTACTTC.

The chain uses TRBV5-4 and TRBJ1-2; D may be TRBD1 (6 bases). Trimming left V 4 bases short and J 2 bases short, with 9 bases between. This CDR3 comprises 13 residues. Germline lookup yields CDR1 SGHNT and CDR2 YYREEE (reference sequence). The CDR3 nucleotides are TGTGCCAGCAGCGCCGACAGGAACTATGGCTACACCTTC. It specifies CASSADRNYGYTF.

This sequence joins TRBV5-1 and TRBJ2-1, with 9 nucleotides matching TRBD2. Trimming removed 0 bases from V and 7 bases from J; junction bases left unmatched: 8. The CDR3 length is 16 residues. Germline V gene lookup returns CDR1 SGHRS and CDR2 YFSETQ. CDR3 coding DNA: TGCGCCAGCAGCTTGGGTGCGGGGGGGCCGCTGAATGAGCAGTTCTTC. As protein: CASSLGAGGPLNEQFF.

The table lists this clone with a count of one. The chain carries TRBV7-3 and TRBJ1-1; a possible D gene is TRBD1 (6 bases). This CDR3 region has 13 residues. Trimming pared 5 bases from V and 3 bases from J, leaving 10 bases between. Germline CDR1 is SGHTA and CDR2 is FQGTGA. The CDR3 DNA sequence: TGTGCCAGCAGCCTGACAGGTTACACTGAAGCTTTCTTT. It translates to CASSLTGYTEAFF.

CDR3 amino acids: CASSYTSEQYF. In nucleotides, the CDR3 is TGTGCCAGCAGCTATACTAGCGAGCAGTACTTC. This chain links TRBV5-6 with TRBJ2-7, with a weak D call TRBD2 (5 bases). The CDR3 spans 11 residues. CDR1 is SGHDT, CDR2 YYEEEE, per germline. V lost 3 bases and J 6 bases, leaving 7 bases between the germline ends.

The chain uses TRBV11-2 and TRBJ2-7; D not resolved. Germline CDR1 reads SGHAT; CDR2 reads FQNNGV. Between the trimmed V and J ends, which lost 6 bases and 4 bases, there was a span of 22 bases. CDR3 length: 16 amino acids. The CDR3 protein is CASRTIKGGLVYEQYF. CDR3 bases: TGTGCCAGCAGAACAATAAAGGGTGGCCTAGTGTACGAGCAGTACTTC.

The chain carries TRBV6-5 and TRBJ1-1; D perhaps matches TRBD1 (6 bases). Germline V gene data show CDR1 as MNHEY and CDR2 as SVGAGI. V was shortened by 6 bases and J by 4 bases, with 12 bases between the two germline ends. The CDR3 has 13 residues. CDR3 in DNA: TGTGCCAGCAGGCCCCAGGGGAGCACTGAAGCTTTCTTT. Translated, it gives CASRPQGSTEAFF.

The CDR3 nucleotides are TGTGCCAGCAGCTTAGTGGGGGGCCTCTACACCTTC. Its protein is CASSLVGGLYTF. The chain carries TRBV7-6 and TRBJ1-2; possibly TRBD1 for D (6 bases). The CDR3 covers 12 residues. Germline V lookup: CDR1 SGHVS, CDR2 FNYEAQ. V lost 1 base to trimming and J lost 10 bases, with 10 bases between them.

This chain connects TRBV2 to TRBJ2-7; 7 bases match TRBD1. Germline assignment: CDR1 SNHLY and CDR2 FYNNEI. The CDR3 has 12 amino acids. The junction had 8 bases not matched to a gene; V was cut back by 8 bases and J by 7 bases. CDR3 in DNA: TGTGCCAGCCGGACAGGCGGTTGGGAGCAGTACTTC. Translating gives CASRTGGWEQYF.

This sequence joins TRBV6-2 or TRBV6-3 and TRBJ2-1; D is ambiguous. This CDR3 comprises 12 residues. Trimming left V 5 bases short and J 8 bases short, with 10 bases between. The germline V gene encodes CDR1 MNHEY and CDR2 SVGEGT. The CDR3 sequence: CASSLQIYEQFF. Written as DNA, the CDR3 is TGTGCCAGCAGTCTCCAAATTTATGAGCAGTTCTTC.

This clone showed up just once. The rearrangement links TRBV7-2 to TRBJ2-1, with 10 nucleotides matching TRBD2. Trimming at V came to 2 bases and at J to 9 bases, leaving 7 bases not matched to a gene. This CDR3 is 15 amino acids long. Germline assignment: CDR1 SGHTA and CDR2 FQGNSA. This chain's CDR3 is CASSLFLAGVSEQFF. CDR3 in DNA: TGTGCCAGCAGCTTATTCCTAGCGGGGGTTAGTGAGCAGTTCTTC.

A note on this clone: Other DNA variants within this sample encode the same CDR3. The chain couples TRBV3-1 (or the pseudogene TRBV3-2) to TRBJ1-2; D unresolved. The CDR3 extends over 13 amino acids. CDR1 and CDR2 from the germline V gene are LGHDT and YNNKEL (reference sequence). V was cut by 5 bases and J by 5 bases, with 12 bases left in between. The CDR3 sequence is CASSARQVYGYTF. The DNA of the CDR3 is TGTGCCAGCAGCGCTCGCCAGGTATATGGCTACACCTTC.

The J gene is TRBJ1-1, the V gene TRBV5-4; D gene ambiguous. CDR3 length: 12 residues. Trimming removed 0 bases at V and 11 bases at J, with 11 bases between. Germline CDR1 and CDR2: SGHNT and YYREEE (reference sequence). The CDR3: CASSLDGEWAFF. The CDR3 DNA sequence: TGTGCCAGCAGCTTGGATGGGGAATGGGCTTTCTTT.

The chain joins TRBV5-4 to TRBJ1-2, with TRBD1 matching 9 bases. V was clipped by 2 bases and J by 2 bases; unmatched bases: 1. The CDR3 totals 14 residues. The germline gives CDR1 SGHNT, CDR2 YYREEE (reference sequence). This CDR3 reads CASSLQGANYGYTF. In DNA form, the CDR3 reads TGTGCCAGCAGCTTACAGGGGGCCAACTATGGCTACACCTTC.

This chain connects TRBV6-1 to TRBJ2-7; D might be TRBD1 or TRBD2, each matching 6 bases. The CDR3 contains 15 residues. Per the germline V gene, CDR1 is MNHNS and CDR2 is SASEGT. The V and J ends lost 0 bases and 5 bases respectively, with 14 bases between them. CDR3 coding DNA: TGTGCCAGCAGTGAAGCGGGGGGCGCGTCCCACGAGCAGTACTTC. It specifies CASSEAGGASHEQYF.

The rearrangement uses TRBV6-2 or TRBV6-3 and TRBJ1-1; 7 nucleotides agree with TRBD1. From germline, CDR1 is MNHEY and CDR2 SVGEGT. CDR3 length equals 15 residues. V was pared by 5 bases and J by 0 bases, with 6 bases of the junction left unmatched. The CDR3 coding sequence is TGTGCCAGCAGTGGACCCGGGACAGTGAACACTGAAGCTTTCTTT. Protein: CASSGPGTVNTEAFF.

The chain is built from TRBV2 and TRBJ2-3, with 10 bases matching TRBD2. Unmatched junction bases numbered 8, after V lost 5 bases and J lost 6 bases. CDR1 SNHLY and CDR2 FYNNEI come from the germline V gene. This CDR3 is built from 15 residues. The CDR3 region has the DNA TGTGCCAGCAGTAAGGAGCGGGGGGGCCGGGATACGCAGTATTTT. It translates to CASSKERGGRDTQYF.

As for this clone: An end of the junction does not agree with germline; a read error may underlie this. V gene TRBV4-2 combines with J gene TRBJ2-5; TRBD1 matches at 12 bases. From germline, CDR1 is LGHNA and CDR2 YNFKEQ. This CDR3 spans 16 amino acids. CDR3 DNA: TGTGCCAGCAGACAAGGGACAGGGGGCGGGGAAGAGACCCAGTACTTC. It encodes CASRQGTGGGEETQYF.

The V gene is TRBV29-1, the J gene TRBJ1-2; 8 bases fit TRBD1. Losses at the gene ends were 6 bases for V and 5 bases for J; bases not matched to a gene: 11. CDR1 is SQVTM and CDR2 is ANQGSEA in the germline V gene. CDR3 size: 14 residues. The CDR3 region is CSVPGQGLGYGYTF. CDR3 in DNA: TGCAGCGTACCAGGACAGGGCCTGGGGTATGGCTACACCTTC.

This rearrangement joins TRBV2 to TRBJ1-1; D may be TRBD1 (5 bases). This CDR3 is 13 amino acids long. The germline gives CDR1 SNHLY, CDR2 FYNNEI. V was pared by 6 bases and J by 5 bases, with 13 bases between. The CDR3: CASRLGTETEAFF. The CDR3 coding sequence is TGTGCCAGCAGGTTGGGGACGGAGACTGAAGCTTTCTTT.

V and J are TRBV4-3 and TRBJ1-4; D might be TRBD1 (6 bases). Germline V CDR1 and CDR2: LGHNA, YSLEER. V dropped 0 bases and J dropped 17 bases, with 16 bases sitting between them. This CDR3 is built from 13 residues. The CDR3 reads CASSQDVGARGFF. CDR3 nucleotide sequence: TGCGCCAGCAGCCAAGATGTGGGGGCTCGGGGTTTTTTT.

CDR3 sequence (DNA): TGTGCCAGCAGCTCCCTGGACAGGGCGGCCGAGCAGTACTTC. Amino acid sequence: CASSSLDRAAEQYF. The chain employs TRBV13 and TRBJ2-7, with 8 bases identical to TRBD1. In germline, CDR1 is PRHDT, CDR2 FYEKMQ (reference sequence). V lost 4 bases to trimming and J lost 6 bases; unmatched junction nucleotides: 8. The CDR3 loop spans 14 amino acids.

The chain uses TRBV29-1 and TRBJ1-2; D may be TRBD1 (6 bases). This CDR3 has 14 residues. The germline CDR1 and CDR2 sequences are SQVTM and ANQGSEA. V lost 4 bases, J lost 2 bases, and 14 bases lay in between. DNA for the CDR3: TGCAGCGTTGGACCTGGACAGACGAACTATGGCTACACCTTC. Protein product: CSVGPGQTNYGYTF.

This chain uses TRBV19 with TRBJ1-2; 9 bases fit TRBD1. Losses at the gene ends were 0 bases for V and 4 bases for J; bases not matched to a gene: 3. Germline assignment: CDR1 LNHDA and CDR2 SQIVND (reference sequence). The CDR3 is 15 amino acids. In nucleotides, the CDR3 is TGTGCCAGTAGTATAGATAAGACAGGGGGCTATGGCTACACCTTC. This codes for CASSIDKTGGYGYTF.

The V call is TRBV7-3, the J call TRBJ2-7; D is possibly TRBD1 (6 bases). Germline CDR1 reads SGHTA; CDR2 reads FQGTGA. With 0 bases removed from V and 7 bases from J, the gap between germline ends came to 16 bases. The CDR3 extends over 15 amino acids. The CDR3 nucleotides are TGTGCCAGCAGCTTAACTGGGGGCCTTGGTGTTGAGCAGTACTTC. Translation: CASSLTGGLGVEQYF. Looking up the rest from reference TRBV7-3 and TRBJ2-7 gives the full variable domain: GAGVSQTPSNKVTEKGKYVELRCDPISGHTALYWYRQSLGQGPEFLIYFQGTGAADDSGLPNDRFFAVRPEGSVSTLKIQRTERGDSAVYLCASSLTGGLGVEQYFGPGTRLTVT.

The J gene is TRBJ1-5, the V gene TRBV3-1 (or the pseudogene TRBV3-2), with a weak D call TRBD1 (6 bases). V lost 3 bases and J 7 bases, leaving 13 bases between the germline ends. The CDR3 contains 14 residues. CDR1 is LGHDT and CDR2 is YNNKEL in the germline V gene (reference sequence). The chain's CDR3 is CASSHRGVGQPQHF. CDR3 DNA: TGTGCCAGCAGCCACAGGGGTGTCGGGCAGCCCCAGCATTTT.

The V call is TRBV18, the J call TRBJ1-1; D possibly corresponds to TRBD1 (5 bases). This CDR3 comprises 12 residues. Germline V gene lookup returns CDR1 KGHSH and CDR2 LQKENI. With 3 bases removed from V and 3 bases from J, the gap between germline ends came to 5 bases. CDR3 sequence reads: CASSPGDTEAFF. For the CDR3, the DNA is TGTGCCAGCTCACCGGGGGACACTGAAGCTTTCTTT.

The chain uses TRBV4-3 and TRBJ2-2, with D unresolved. The ends were cut back, 2 bases at V and 0 bases at J, with 7 bases in the middle. Germline V gene lookup returns CDR1 LGHNA and CDR2 YSLEER. The CDR3 is 15 amino acids. The DNA for the CDR3 is TGCGCCAGCAGCCAATTCGACTCGAACACCGGGGAGCTGTTTTTT. Protein: CASSQFDSNTGELFF.

This clone has just one count. The gene calls are TRBV7-2 and TRBJ1-4, with 7 bases aligning to TRBD1. Trimming cost V 5 bases and J 5 bases; bases outside gene matches: 11. The CDR3 has 16 amino acids. Germline V gene lookup returns CDR1 SGHTA and CDR2 FQGNSA. The CDR3 DNA reads as TGTGCCAGCAGCCAGGGGGTCCAGGGGAAAAATGAAAAACTGTTTTTT. Translated: CASSQGVQGKNEKLFF.

The chain combines TRBV27 with TRBJ1-1; D is possibly TRBD1 (5 bases). The CDR3 is 16 amino acids. Germline CDR1 is MNHEY and CDR2 is SMNVEV (reference sequence). With 5 bases removed from V and 0 bases from J, the gap between germline ends came to 16 bases. The CDR3 DNA follows: TGTGCCAGCAGTCTCCTATCAGGGATGCTGAACACTGAAGCTTTCTTT. Translated, it gives CASSLLSGMLNTEAFF.